Below are 20 T cell receptor beta chains sequenced from a single sample in a study of blood T cell repertoires in COVID-19 (dated by TCRdb to the early 2020s). The library was obtained by the immunoSEQ multiplex PCR assay. As stored in TCRdb, this immuneACCESS dataset retains in-frame rearrangements with V and J assigned. A fraction of the clones does not appear; measured against another copy, unresolved V genes explain less than half of the discrepancy, and the remainder lacks a known reason. The sample table lists 120,000 or so clones, 85% to 90% of them with a count of one. The ten top clones hold approximately 8.7% of the sample. What was sequenced was peripheral blood. The receptors come from a man between 65 and 79 years old who had recovered from COVID-19.

The chain carries TRBV18 and TRBJ2-3; weak D call: TRBD1 (5 bases). This CDR3 is 14 amino acids long. Germline CDR1 KGHSH, CDR2 LQKENI. Trimming pared 3 bases from V and 6 bases from J, leaving 13 bases between. CDR3 nucleotide sequence: TGTGCCAGCTCACCTGGGGCCACTGGGGATACGCAGTATTTT. This encodes CASSPGATGDTQYF.

CDR3 sequence (DNA): TGTGCCAGTGGAGAGGACAGTAGATATAATTCACCCCTCCACTTT. As protein: CASGEDSRYNSPLHF. The rearrangement joins TRBV19 to TRBJ1-6; possible D gene TRBD1, 6 bases. Trimming removed 8 bases at V and 4 bases at J, with 15 bases between. In germline, CDR1 is LNHDA, CDR2 SQIVND (reference sequence). The CDR3 length is 15 residues. Full variable domain (outside the CDR3, taken from reference TRBV19 and TRBJ1-6): DGGITQSPKYLFRKEGQNVTLSCEQNLNHDAMYWYRQDPGQGLRLIYYSQIVNDFQKGDIAEGYSVSREKKESFPLTVTSAQKNPTAFYLCASGEDSRYNSPLHFGNGTRLTVT.

The V call is TRBV9, the J call TRBJ2-5; TRBD2 matches at 8 bases. CDR3 size: 15 residues. Trimming cost V 3 bases and J 5 bases; bases outside gene matches: 9. Germline loops: CDR1 SGDLS, CDR2 YYNGEE. The CDR3 here is CASSAERGMEETQYF. For the CDR3, the DNA is TGTGCCAGCAGCGCCGAGCGGGGGATGGAGGAGACCCAGTACTTC.

The V gene is TRBV7-3, the J gene TRBJ2-1; 7 bases are a match to TRBD1. The V gene end was trimmed by 2 bases and the J gene end by 6 bases; junction bases not matched to a gene: 7. Germline loops: CDR1 SGHTA, CDR2 FQGTGA. This CDR3 is built from 15 residues. CDR3 region: CASSLGQALGNEQFF. In nucleotides, the CDR3 is TGTGCCAGCAGCTTAGGACAGGCCCTGGGCAATGAGCAGTTCTTC.

V usage is TRBV6-2 or TRBV6-3 and J usage is TRBJ1-4; 7 nucleotides line up with TRBD1. This CDR3 has 14 residues. The ends lost 5 bases at V and 8 bases at J; junction bases unmatched: 8. Germline-derived CDR1 and CDR2 are MNHEY and SVGEGT. The DNA for the CDR3 is TGTGCCAGCAGTCGCACAGGGGACGGCGAAAAACTGTTTTTT. Its protein is CASSRTGDGEKLFF.

The chain has TRBV30 and TRBJ1-1; D remains unclear. Trimming stripped 1 base from V and 7 bases from J, with 7 bases between. The CDR3 consists of 11 residues. CDR1 is GTSNPN and CDR2 is SVGIG in the germline V gene (reference sequence). CDR3 sequence reads: CAWSGQFEAFF. The CDR3 nucleotides are TGTGCCTGGAGTGGGCAGTTTGAAGCTTTCTTT.

The V gene is TRBV24-1, the J gene TRBJ1-5; 8 bases align to TRBD1. With V trimmed by 6 bases and J by 6 bases, 9 bases remained unmatched. Germline CDR1 KGHDR, CDR2 SFDVKD. The CDR3 spans 15 residues. The CDR3 DNA reads TGTGCCACCAGTTTAGGACAGGGAGAGAGTCAGCCCCAGCATTTT. This codes for CATSLGQGESQPQHF.

This clone was detected once. This sequence joins TRBV6-5 and TRBJ2-3, with a possible D match to TRBD1 (5 bases). Trimming cost V 6 bases and J 7 bases, with 14 bases left between them. The CDR3 has 13 residues. Germline CDR1 MNHEY, CDR2 SVGAGI. For the CDR3, the DNA is TGTGCCAGCAGACAGGTGGCCTTGAATACGCAGTATTTT. It specifies CASRQVALNTQYF.

The rearrangement uses TRBV24-1 and TRBJ1-1; no reliable D call. This CDR3 is 11 amino acids long. Per the germline V gene, CDR1 is KGHDR and CDR2 is SFDVKD. Trimming took off 9 bases at V and 7 bases at J, with 11 bases between the two ends. The CDR3 sequence is CATQKAGEAFF. The CDR3 DNA sequence: TGTGCCACCCAAAAGGCGGGTGAAGCTTTCTTT.

This chain connects TRBV14 to TRBJ2-1; no definite D call. Germline lookup yields CDR1 SGHDN and CDR2 FVKESK. The CDR3 runs 14 residues. V lost 2 bases to trimming and J lost 8 bases, with 13 bases between them. The CDR3 is CASSQFRALDEQFF. The CDR3 region has the DNA TGTGCCAGCAGCCAATTTCGAGCTTTGGATGAGCAGTTCTTC.

Only a few counts were recorded for this clone. The chain combines TRBV5-1 with TRBJ2-1; 16 nucleotides line up with TRBD2. The germline gives CDR1 SGHRS, CDR2 YFSETQ. V shed 3 bases and J 0 bases; nucleotides not matched to a gene: 9. There are 20 residues in the CDR3. CDR3 nucleotide sequence: TGCGCCAGCAGCTACACTCCCGGGACTAGCGGGAGGGCCTCCTACAATGAGCAGTTCTTC. Amino acids: CASSYTPGTSGRASYNEQFF.

The rearrangement uses TRBV15 and TRBJ1-4, with D possibly matching TRBD1 (5 bases). Germline V CDR1 and CDR2: LNHNV, YYDKDF (reference sequence). Trimming removed 5 bases from V and 8 bases from J, with 21 bases in between. There are 16 residues in the CDR3. The CDR3 here is CATSFFGFQGGEKLFF. CDR3 DNA: TGTGCCACCAGCTTTTTTGGTTTTCAGGGAGGCGAAAAACTGTTTTTT.

The gene calls are TRBV2 and TRBJ2-3; 9 bases match TRBD1. The V gene's germline CDR1 is SNHLY and CDR2 FYNNEI. The V segment lost 0 bases and the J segment 4 bases; nucleotides outside the gene matches: 8. The CDR3 runs 17 residues. CDR3 DNA: TGTGCCAGCAGTGAAGCCCCTCCGGGACAGGGTGCAGATACGCAGTATTTT. Amino acid sequence: CASSEAPPGQGADTQYF.

The chain uses TRBV6-1 and TRBJ1-5; D uncertain. Germline V gene data show CDR1 as MNHNS and CDR2 as SASEGT. There are 15 residues in the CDR3. V was trimmed by 3 bases and J by 7 bases, leaving 16 bases between them. CDR3 nucleotide sequence: TGTGCCAGCAGTGAGCGGCAGACTACTCTACAGCCCCAGCATTTT. This encodes CASSERQTTLQPQHF.

In its sample, this clone was seen a few times. The V call is TRBV23-1, the J call TRBJ2-3; 9 nucleotides agree with TRBD1. TRBV23-1 is filed as an ORF, its function uncertain. The CDR3 is 17 amino acids. With 4 bases clipped from V and 6 bases from J, the junction kept 14 bases outside the gene matches. The chain's CDR3 is CASSPDRDRELADTQYF. As DNA, the CDR3 is TGCGCCAGCAGTCCAGATCGGGACAGGGAATTGGCGGATACGCAGTATTTT.

The rearrangement uses TRBV29-1 and TRBJ2-3, with 15 bases fitting TRBD2. The length of the CDR3 is 16 residues. Germline CDR1 is SQVTM and CDR2 is ANQGSEA. V trimming: 7 bases; J trimming: 8 bases; junction bases outside the gene matches: 13. The CDR3 sequence is CSARPGTSGGTPTQYF. The CDR3 coding sequence is TGCAGCGCCCGCCCCGGGACTAGCGGGGGGACACCTACGCAGTATTTT.

The chain is built from TRBV7-2 and TRBJ1-2; TRBD1 agrees at 8 bases. The CDR3 covers 15 residues. V lost 2 bases to trimming and J lost 4 bases; unmatched junction nucleotides: 6. The germline gives CDR1 SGHTA, CDR2 FQGNSA. The CDR3 DNA sequence: TGTGCCAGCAGCTTACAATCAGGGGGCGGCTATGGCTACACCTTC. Protein sequence: CASSLQSGGGYGYTF.

This clone was seen repeatedly, ten times or more. The rearrangement links TRBV4-2 to TRBJ2-1, with D unclear. V gave up 0 bases and J gave up 1 base, with 10 bases separating them. Germline assignment: CDR1 LGHNA and CDR2 YNFKEQ. The CDR3 runs 16 residues. CDR3 in DNA: TGTGCCAGCAGCCAAGAGGCTGGTTTATCCTACAATGAGCAGTTCTTC. Amino acid sequence: CASSQEAGLSYNEQFF.

The chain recombines TRBV19 with TRBJ2-3, with a possible D match to TRBD1 (6 bases). Germline V CDR1 and CDR2: LNHDA, SQIVND (reference sequence). Trimming stripped 3 bases from V and 1 base from J, with 20 bases between. The CDR3 has 18 residues. CDR3: CASSMRQGYVGGTDTQYF. The CDR3 DNA reads TGTGCCAGTAGTATGCGGCAGGGGTATGTGGGGGGCACAGATACGCAGTATTTT.

The gene calls are TRBV7-2 and TRBJ2-5, with 10 bases aligning to TRBD2. CDR1 is SGHTA, CDR2 FQGNSA, per germline. V was clipped by 7 bases and J by 5 bases; unmatched bases: 7. The CDR3 extends over 14 amino acids. The CDR3: CASNKREGRETQYF. The CDR3 region has the DNA TGTGCCAGCAACAAGCGGGAGGGCCGGGAGACCCAGTACTTC.